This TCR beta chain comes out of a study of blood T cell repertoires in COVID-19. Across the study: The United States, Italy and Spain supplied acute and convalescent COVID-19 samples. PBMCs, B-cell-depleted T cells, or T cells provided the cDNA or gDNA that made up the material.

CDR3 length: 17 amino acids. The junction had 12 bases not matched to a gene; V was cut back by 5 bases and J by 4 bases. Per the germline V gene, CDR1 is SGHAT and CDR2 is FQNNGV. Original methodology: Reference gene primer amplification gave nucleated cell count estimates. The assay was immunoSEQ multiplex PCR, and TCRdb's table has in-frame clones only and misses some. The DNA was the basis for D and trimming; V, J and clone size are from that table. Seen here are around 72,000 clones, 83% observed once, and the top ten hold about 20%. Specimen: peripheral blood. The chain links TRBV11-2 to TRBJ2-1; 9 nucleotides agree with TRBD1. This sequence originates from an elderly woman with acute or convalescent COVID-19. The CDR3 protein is CASSPRQGVGNYNEQFF. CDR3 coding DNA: TGTGCCAGCAGCCCGCGACAGGGGGTGGGTAATTACAATGAGCAGTTCTTC.